This T cell receptor beta chain appears in the sequencing data of a study of CD8 T cells in Susac syndrome. The CDR3 contains 16 residues. The V and J ends lost 4 bases and 6 bases, in that order; junction bases with no gene match: 9. CDR1 and CDR2 (germline): SGHDT, YYEEEE. This clonotype was detected once. Random hexamers were used to reverse transcribe an amount of about 0.45 to 1 ug RNA. The amplification used immunoSEQ multiplex PCR on TCR beta CDR3; it spanned 54 Vbeta and 13 Jbeta. From the immunoSEQ multiplex PCR reads, TCRdb called clonotypes with MiXCR, one entry per CDR3 protein. The sample lists about 140,000 distinct CDR3 sequences; around 96% were seen once. Sequencing targeted TCR beta in blood CD8+ and CD4+ T cells. TEMRA cells were enriched by FACS, while CD8+ and CD4+ T cells were obtained through a negative isolation that was performed magnetically.

The sequenced sample consisted of CD4+ T cells from PBMCs. The chain links TRBV5-6 to TRBJ1-5; 11 bases match TRBD1. The TCR originated in a human donor with multiple sclerosis. CDR3 region: CASSGDRGISGQPQHF. The CDR3 DNA is TGTGCCAGCAGCGGGGACAGGGGGATATCAGGTCAGCCCCAGCATTTT.